The sequence of this T cell receptor (beta chain) was determined in a study of cytomegalovirus exposure and HLA in healthy donors (dated by TCRdb to between 2016 and 2019). Turning to the overall study: An earlier analysis of 587 of the donors reported about 300 Gb of sequence data and around 100 million unique TCR beta sequences obtained from roughly 170 million T cells. An earlier analysis of several hundred of the donors applied high-throughput TCR beta sequencing to assess whether each TCR beta V gene segment acted as functional or pseudogenic. The study aimed to test whether signatures of past pathogen exposure could be identified by cataloging public T cell receptors. Using immunosequencing, the study profiled T cell repertoires from 640 or so subjects and related those repertoires to cytomegalovirus serostatus. A later genetic analysis took genome-wide SNP genotypes for about 55% of the roughly 700 donors and used that subset as a discovery cohort. Across some 400 genotyped donors of the cohort, an average of roughly 200,000 unique TCR beta nucleotide sequences per donor were sequenced, and 15% to 20% of those sequences were non-productive. Of the roughly 400 genotyped donors, about 80% fell in the genetic ancestry cluster associated with self-reported Caucasian donors. Rather than drawing on any new phenotypic data, the later analysis identified candidate immune exposures from TCR beta sequences and the way those sequences occurred across donors. Donor age, sex, ethnicity and CMV serostatus were compiled together with the repertoire data. Approximately 300 gigabases of sequencing data and approximately 85 million unique TCR sequences were included in an early release covering 500 to 750 HLA-typed donors. All discovery cohort repertoires had been generated using a single sequencing platform. Both class I and class II loci were covered by HLA typing, at four-digit resolution. The number of typed donors differed by locus: about 629-630 for A, B, C, DRB1 and DQB1; 500 to 550 for DQA1; around 580 for DPA1; and some 430 for DPB1. A separate validation cohort of approximately 130 different subjects was used in addition to the roughly 670-subject first cohort. In a later analysis, previously published TCR beta repertoires from 600 to 850 donors were re-analyzed and high-resolution HLA genotyping was added so that TCR occurrence patterns could be studied. Because of strong linkage in the cohort, 5 or 6 DR-DQ haplotypes were treated as single units for association and clustering. To predict cytomegalovirus infection status, the study combined high-throughput TCR immunosequencing, statistical association of individual TCRs with disease status, and machine learning.

Receptor amplification or capture employed the immunoSEQ multiplex PCR assay. For the multiplex PCR, a mixture combining 60 forward primers for TCR Vbeta segments and 13 reverse primers for TCR Jbeta segments was used. A multiplex PCR assay on genomic DNA amplified the CDR3 region of rearranged TCR beta genes. Amplified TCR beta libraries were sequenced as 87-base-pair reads on the Illumina HiSeq System. Per the source publication's procedure: In a later analysis, tens of millions of unique TCR beta chains were counted across the roughly 610 repertoires, and around 10 million of these chains were shared by at least two donors. Raw reads were error-corrected and collapsed into unique sequences with a nearest-neighbor algorithm that merged closely related sequences to remove PCR and sequencing errors. Alignment of CDR3 sequences to IMGT reference sequences was used to assign V, D and J gene segments. For a sequence to be retained, a match of at least six nucleotides to both a V gene segment and a J gene segment was required. Rearrangements were classified as productive when the CDR3 lacked stop codons and remained in frame with V and J, and all other rearrangements were classified as non-productive. Following IMGT convention, CDR3 was defined as the stretch from the second conserved V-encoded cysteine up to the conserved J-encoded phenylalanine. The earlier analysis of approximately 590 of the donors excluded any sequence lacking an unambiguous match to a single V gene segment. In an earlier analysis of some 590 of the donors, a V segment was called functional when productive rearrangements were above 56.7%, and segregating when the standard deviation between donors exceeded 5%. A statistical classification framework was built for diagnosing cytomegalovirus status from the catalog of TCR beta chain sequences. A later analysis assigned V and J genes by comparing TCR nucleotide sequences with IMGT/GENE-DB human TR gene sequences. A later analysis assigned CDR3 sequences and most-parsimonious VDJ recombination scenarios with the TCRdist pipeline. In a later analysis, each TCR beta chain was defined by its CDR3 amino acid sequence together with its V-gene family, and reads without a unique V-gene family were excluded. To address suspected cross-contamination and a sequencing artifact, a later analysis removed a few hundred highly shared, low-generation-probability nucleotide sequences. In a later analysis, a clonal expansion index for each public chain was calculated from normalized within-repertoire ranks of inferred template counts. In a later analysis, generation probabilities were computed using a VDJ recombination model fitted to out-of-frame rearrangements, and the results were checked against IGoR. Hypergeometric tests were used in a later analysis to score TCR-TCR, TCR-HLA and TCR-CMV co-occurrence, with a repertoire-size bias correction applied to the TCR pairs. A later analysis estimated false discovery rates by permuting HLA or CMV assignments 20 times. A later analysis grouped co-occurring TCRs with DBSCAN, adding TCRdist sequence similarity when clustering within HLA-allele-positive subsets. Repertoires with fewer than 30,000 or more than 120,000 public chains, plus five repertoires with anomalous nucleotide sharing, were excluded from co-occurrence clustering. TCRdb re-hosts the immuneACCESS table, in-frame sequences only. Its copies lack some clones; in the studies checked, an unresolved V gene accounts for under half of them, and the cause for the rest is not known. D and trimming were read from the DNA, whereas the V and J calls and clone size are those reported in that table. The sample includes 110,000 to 150,000 clones, with around 9.7% observed a single time. The top ten clonotypes cover 1.5% to 2% of the sample.

General conclusions and limits of the study: Several of the top co-occurrence clusters appeared to be linked to parvovirus B19, influenza, CMV and Epstein-Barr virus, according to a later analysis. Only TCR beta chains were sequenced in this cohort, and the absence of alpha or paired-chain data limited detectable features. HLA typing was unavailable for some donors at each locus, so association tests used only the typed subset. The classifier was reported to diagnose cytomegalovirus status with high specificity and sensitivity in both the original cohort and the validation cohort. The study gave a list of 150 to 200 TCR beta chains associated with cytomegalovirus. In a later analysis, most CMV-associated TCR beta chains were found to appear HLA-restricted, with HLA associations seemingly driven largely by CMV exposure. Roughly uniform sequencing depth across donors was assumed in presence/absence analyses, although this assumption may not hold. A later analysis found that TCR association rates varied across HLA loci, with DRB1 alleles showing the most associated TCRs and HLA-C alleles the fewest. A later analysis associated about 16,000 TCR beta sequences with specific HLA alleles at a false discovery rate of 0.05. Some IMGT-functional V segments, including TRBV6-2 and TRBV6-3, could not be told apart with the 87-base-pair reads, so those segments were excluded. In a later genetic analysis, fewer N-insertions in productive TCRs were reported among donors in an Asian-associated ancestry cluster than the roughly 700-donor mean. Correlated functional status among segregating V segments might be attributable to linkage disequilibrium, but an unknown experimental factor could not be ruled out. A cluster of highly shared sequence variants was judged likely to represent a technical artifact of the sequencing pipeline. A further reported finding was that TCR beta sequences accurately predicted the HLA-A and HLA-B alleles for most subjects in the first cohort. CMV serostatus was the only immune exposure information available for the cohort. Across donors, most TCR sequences were observed very rarely, whereas some public TCRs were present in many individuals. When HLA alleles, especially DR and DQ, strongly co-occurred, TCR associations were difficult to assign to individual alleles. Compared with equally common non-associated chains, HLA-associated TCR beta chains in a later analysis were more clonally expanded and had lower generation probabilities. According to the authors, the approach could potentially be generalized to other disease states and immunological phenotypes. Broadly in line with IMGT annotations, most TCR beta V segments showed up in productive rearrangements about 90% or about 30% of the time in an earlier analysis of around 600 of the donors. In vitro tests confirmed that a few of the cytomegalovirus-associated TCR beta chains recognize cytomegalovirus antigens. A later genetic analysis associated a missense DCLRE1C variant with V-gene and J-gene trimming of TCR beta chains, and an independent cohort replicated the association. Because counts were too low, approximately 18 rarely observed V segments, including chromosome 9 orphons, were excluded from the earlier analysis of 587 of the donors.

With regard to this clone: This receptor's antigen is unknown. There are no base qualities to consult, and no much larger clone falls within one base.

In total, roughly 670 healthy bone marrow donors made up the cohort. At the time of sampling, every cohort member was nominally healthy, though immune exposures that went unrecorded were likely present. The donor tested CMV seronegative and was one of the 352 seronegative cohort members. A peripheral blood sample was collected from each donor, and TCR beta sequencing was performed on peripheral blood mononuclear cells. The Qiagen DNeasy Blood Extraction Kit was used to extract genomic DNA from the blood cell samples. The CDR1 and CDR2 encoded by the germline V gene are SGHRS and YFSETQ. Counted from cysteine to phenylalanine, this CDR3 has 15 amino acids. Of all the DNA, just the CDR3 is kept, 45 bases in frame from base 1. Trimming takes 4 bases off V and 3 bases off J; junction bases not matched to a gene: 8.

The sequence came from a man aged 50 to 59 in good health and CMV-seronegative. Material for sequencing was PBMCs. The chain is assembled from TRBV5-1 and TRBJ2-3, and 7 junctional nucleotides match TRBD2. The sequenced DNA is TGCGCCAGCAGCGCGCCGGGACTACAAACAGATACGCAGTATTTT. It translates to CASSAPGLQTDTQYF. Joined to the reference TRBV5-1 and TRBJ2-3 proteins, this CDR3 gives the full variable domain: KAGVTQTPRYLIKTRGQQVTLSCSPISGHRSVSWYQQTPGQGLQFLFEYFSETQRNKGNFPGRFSGRQFSNSRSEMNVSTLELGDSALYLCASSAPGLQTDTQYFGPGTRLTVL.